This entry lists 25 T cell receptor beta chains sequenced from one sample in a study of shared T cell receptors in the human thymus. The repertoire was sequenced with immunoSEQ multiplex PCR; TCRdb's copy has only in-frame clones and lacks some. The sample yields 720,000 or so clones, approximately 83% seen once. Another study also made use of these data, one on human thymus T cells.

Sequencing input: thymocytes. The source of these receptors is a girl under three years old with a congenital heart defect.

This clone has just a few counts. This chain joins TRBV19 and TRBJ1-6; TRBD1 matches at 11 bases. The germline gives CDR1 LNHDA, CDR2 SQIVND (reference sequence). V was clipped by 4 bases and J by 9 bases; unmatched bases: 8. CDR3 size: 16 residues. CDR3 amino acids: CASSTRTGGASSPLHF. CDR3 nucleotide sequence: TGTGCCAGTAGTACCCGGACAGGGGGCGCGTCTTCACCCCTCCACTTT.

The chain uses TRBV7-3 and TRBJ2-7; 8 positions match TRBD2. Germline V gene sequence: CDR1 SGHTA, CDR2 FQGTGA. V was pared by 3 bases and J by 0 bases, with 4 bases of the junction left unmatched. CDR3 size: 15 residues. The CDR3 loop is CASSFRSGSSYEQYF. CDR3 nucleotides: TGTGCCAGCAGCTTTAGGAGCGGGAGCTCCTACGAGCAGTACTTC.

The CDR3 sequence is CASSLHRDSEQYF. For the CDR3, the DNA is TGCGCCAGCAGCTTACATCGGGACTCCGAGCAGTACTTC. The rearrangement links TRBV5-1 to TRBJ2-7, with TRBD2 as a possible D gene (6 bases). The CDR3 consists of 13 residues. Trimming took 2 bases from V and 6 from J, leaving 12 bases between them. CDR1 and CDR2 from the germline V gene are SGHRS and YFSETQ.

The V call is TRBV23-1, the J call TRBJ1-2, with a weak D call TRBD1 (6 bases). TRBV23-1 is treated as an ORF (open reading frame) with a function not yet certain. V shed 4 bases and J shed 4 bases, with 22 bases lying between them. CDR3 length: 17 residues. This chain's CDR3 is CASSPETGGVRLYGYTF. CDR3 nucleotide sequence: TGCGCCAGCAGTCCCGAGACGGGGGGCGTTAGGCTCTATGGCTACACCTTC.

This clone has just one count. The J gene is TRBJ1-2, the V gene TRBV28, with TRBD1 identical over 9 bases. The V gene end was trimmed by 3 bases and the J gene end by 8 bases; junction bases not matched to a gene: 10. The CDR3 length is 15 residues. CDR1 and CDR2 (germline): MDHEN, SYDVKM. CDR3 DNA: TGTGCCAGCAGTTTGTGGGACAGGGTGCCTAGAGGCTACACCTTC. Protein product: CASSLWDRVPRGYTF.

J is TRBJ2-3 and V is TRBV6-5, with 7 bases that match TRBD2. CDR1 is MNHEY and CDR2 is SVGAGI in the germline V gene. V shed 6 bases, J shed 2 bases, and the junction held 5 bases outside the gene matches. The CDR3 spans 14 residues. The CDR3 spells CASRGEGSTDTQYF. The CDR3 region has the DNA TGTGCCAGCAGGGGGGAGGGCTCCACAGATACGCAGTATTTT.

This clone was observed once. The chain is built from TRBV4-3 and TRBJ1-2, with 12 bases identical to TRBD1. V was pared by 1 base and J by 3 bases, with 9 bases of the junction left unmatched. The CDR3 contains 18 residues. Germline lookup yields CDR1 LGHNA and CDR2 YSLEER. In nucleotides, the CDR3 is TGCGCCAGCAGCCAAGGCCCCGGGACAGGGGGCTTCGACTATGGCTACACCTTC. It is translated as CASSQGPGTGGFDYGYTF.

V and J are TRBV6-4 and TRBJ1-1; TRBD1 agrees at 9 bases. The CDR3 totals 14 residues. V shed 5 bases, J shed 5 bases, and the junction held 6 bases outside the gene matches. Germline V CDR1 and CDR2: MRHNA, SNTAGT. CDR3 sequence reads: CASSKDRGGTEAFF. DNA of the CDR3: TGTGCCAGCAGTAAAGACAGGGGGGGAACTGAAGCTTTCTTT.

In this sample, this clone turned up a few times. The rearrangement joins TRBV7-2 to TRBJ1-1, with 7 bases identical to TRBD1. Germline V gene lookup returns CDR1 SGHTA and CDR2 FQGNSA. This CDR3 contains 14 residues. V dropped 6 bases and J dropped 1; count of bases not matched to a gene: 5. CDR3 sequence: CASRPNRGNTEAFF. The CDR3 DNA is TGTGCCAGCAGACCCAACAGGGGGAACACTGAAGCTTTCTTT.

CDR3: CASSKTSERRQETQYF. CDR3 DNA sequence: TGTGCCAGTAGTAAGACTAGCGAGAGGAGGCAAGAGACCCAGTACTTC. V is TRBV19 and J is TRBJ2-5, with 8 positions matching TRBD2. Trimming cost V 4 bases and J 2 bases; bases outside gene matches: 9. Germline V gene lookup returns CDR1 LNHDA and CDR2 SQIVND (reference sequence). The CDR3 spans 16 residues.

This chain uses TRBV25-1 with TRBJ1-1; TRBD1 is a possible D gene (6 bases). The V and J ends lost 3 bases and 1 base respectively, with 18 bases between them. CDR1 and CDR2 (germline): MGHDK, SYGVNS. There are 17 residues in the CDR3. CDR3 coding DNA: TGTGCCAGCAGTGAGGATCCTTGGGACAAGTCGAACACTGAAGCTTTCTTT. It translates to CASSEDPWDKSNTEAFF.

V usage is TRBV6-6 and J usage is TRBJ1-3; 7 nucleotides align to TRBD1. CDR3 size: 13 residues. V was pared by 10 bases and J by 3 bases, with 6 bases of the junction left unmatched. Germline assignment: CDR1 MNHNY and CDR2 SVGAGI (reference sequence). Written as DNA, the CDR3 is TGTGCCACCCGACAGGGATGTGGAAACACCATATATTTT. Protein sequence: CATRQGCGNTIYF.

CDR3 sequence reads: CASSLCIGASGTGRDGGYTF. Written as DNA, the CDR3 is TGTGCCAGCAGTTTATGCATCGGGGCATCGGGGACAGGGAGAGACGGTGGCTACACCTTC. The rearrangement links TRBV28 to TRBJ1-2; TRBD1 matches at 9 bases. The CDR3 is 20 amino acids. J was trimmed by 7 bases and V by 0 bases; bases with no gene match: 21. Looked up from germline, CDR1 is MDHEN and CDR2 is SYDVKM.

The V call is TRBV6-1, the J call TRBJ1-6; D might be TRBD1 (5 bases). This CDR3 region has 15 residues. Germline assignment: CDR1 MNHNS and CDR2 SASEGT. Trimming removed 6 bases at V and 7 bases at J, with 16 bases between. The CDR3: CASSPADRPNSPLHF. The DNA of the CDR3 is TGTGCCAGCAGCCCTGCCGACAGACCAAATTCACCCCTCCACTTT.

Of note for this clone: Germline and junction disagree at one end, which may indicate a read error. This sample also contains other DNA sequences that code for the same CDR3. The genes are TRBV6-1 and TRBJ1-2, with 9 bases matching TRBD1. This CDR3 is 12 amino acids long. Germline V gene sequence: CDR1 MNHNS, CDR2 SASEGT. This chain's CDR3 is CASRTGESGYTF. The CDR3 region has the DNA TGCGCCAGCAGGACAGGGGAGAGTGGCTACACCTTC.

The chain has TRBV15 and TRBJ2-6; D remains ambiguous. CDR1 and CDR2 (germline): LNHNV, YYDKDF (reference sequence). V was clipped by 3 bases and J by 0 bases, with 18 bases between them. The CDR3 has 19 amino acids. The CDR3 region is CATSSSIQIPVSGANVLTF. CDR3 in DNA: TGTGCCACCAGCAGCAGTATACAGATTCCGGTCTCTGGGGCCAACGTCCTGACTTTC.

This clone was picked up one time. V and J are TRBV12-5 and TRBJ2-7; possibly TRBD1 for D (6 bases). Trimming shortened V by 5 bases and J by 3 bases, and 11 bases separated the two germline ends. CDR3 length equals 13 residues. The germline gives CDR1 LGHNT, CDR2 FRNRAP. The CDR3 DNA reads TGTGCTAGTGGTCCCGGACAGCTCTACGAGCAGTACTTC. This encodes CASGPGQLYEQYF.

This chain links TRBV6-5 with TRBJ2-3; 8 positions match TRBD2. The germline V gene encodes CDR1 MNHEY and CDR2 SVGAGI. The CDR3 spans 14 residues. For the CDR3, the DNA is TGTGCTACCTCGGGGACTAGAGTCACAGATACGCAGTATTTT. It yields the protein CATSGTRVTDTQYF.

This clone is a singleton in its sample. This sequence joins TRBV21-1 and TRBJ1-1. TRBV21-1 represents a pseudogene. This CDR3 has 16 residues. The CDR3, as DNA: TGTGCCAGCAGCAATGTTGGGGGGGCGGTAAACACTGAAGCTTTCTTT. It translates to CASSNVGGAVNTEAFF.

There are a few counts of this clone. The V gene is TRBV9, the J gene TRBJ2-2, with D unresolved. The CDR3 is 14 residues long. Trimming took 0 bases from V and 1 from J, leaving 4 bases between them. Per the germline V gene, CDR1 is SGDLS and CDR2 is YYNGEE. The CDR3 spells CASSVAVNTGELFF. The CDR3 nucleotides read TGTGCCAGCAGCGTAGCGGTGAACACCGGGGAGCTGTTTTTT.

Only a few counts were recorded for this clone. J is TRBJ2-2 and V is TRBV2; TRBD1 matches 12 bases. Trimming removed 5 bases from V and 4 bases from J; junction bases left unmatched: 8. The V gene's germline CDR1 is SNHLY and CDR2 FYNNEI. The CDR3 spans 17 residues. The CDR3 DNA follows: TGTGCCAGCAGTACAACCGGGACAGGGGGCGGCACCGGGGAGCTGTTTTTT. This codes for CASSTTGTGGGTGELFF.

This chain uses TRBV7-6 with TRBJ2-2; D not resolved. The CDR3 extends over 14 amino acids. Germline CDR1 SGHVS, CDR2 FNYEAQ. V was pared by 4 bases and J by 8 bases, with 14 bases between. CDR3 protein: CASSSRPLHGELFF. DNA for the CDR3: TGTGCCAGCAGCTCCCGTCCACTTCATGGGGAGCTGTTTTTT.

The CDR3 nucleotides are TGCAGCGTTGAAGGAGACAGGGTGGGAGAAGAGACCCAGTACTTC. As protein: CSVEGDRVGEETQYF. The rearrangement joins TRBV29-1 to TRBJ2-5; 7 nucleotides line up with TRBD1. The V gene's germline CDR1 is SQVTM and CDR2 ANQGSEA. This CDR3 comprises 15 residues. Trimming took 1 base from V and 3 from J; bases not matched to a gene: 8.

This chain uses TRBV18 with TRBJ1-6, with TRBD1 identical over 8 bases. The CDR3 covers 14 residues. The junction had 9 bases not matched to a gene; V was cut back by 3 bases and J by 14 bases. From germline, CDR1 is KGHSH and CDR2 LQKENI. CDR3 coding DNA: TGTGCCAGCTCACCCTCCCGGGACAGGTTATCCCTCCACTTT. This gives the protein CASSPSRDRLSLHF.

This rearrangement joins TRBV5-8 to TRBJ1-4, with TRBD1 as a possible D gene (6 bases). The CDR3 totals 13 residues. Trimming took 9 bases from V and 3 from J, leaving 12 bases between them. Germline V CDR1 and CDR2: SGHTS, YDEGEE. The CDR3, as DNA: TGTGCCACCTTGACAGGACCTAATGAAAAACTGTTTTTT. It codes for CATLTGPNEKLFF. The full variable domain, with the rest looked up from reference TRBV5-8 and TRBJ1-4, is EAGVTQSPTHLIKTRGQQATLRCSPISGHTSVYWYQQALGLGLQFLLWYDEGEERNRGNFPPRFSGRQFPNYSSELNVNALELEDSALYLCATLTGPNEKLFFGSGTQLSVL.